Below are 13 T cell receptor delta chains sequenced from a single sample in a study of gamma-delta chains in newborns, infants, children. TCRdb reanalysed the reads via CATT. The repertoire holds 6,000 to 7,000 delta-chain clones, with 1.9% as singletons. The source material was blood. The receptors come from a child who was a newborn, infant or young child, either healthy, febrile or measles-vaccinated (not recorded which).

In its sample, this clone was seen a few times. The likely explanation is a read error, given a far larger clone one base away. Other nucleotide sequences from this sample produce the same CDR3. The chain has TRDV2 and TRDJ2, with 10 bases matching TRDD3. This CDR3 spans 18 amino acids. V lost 7 bases, J lost 0 bases, and 13 bases stayed unmatched. Germline V CDR1 and CDR2: GEAIGNYY, EKD. CDR3 nucleotides: TGTGCCTGCGACCCCCTGGGGGATATGCTCTCTTTGACAGCACAACTCTTCTTT. It is translated as CACDPLGDMLSLTAQLFF.

Turning to this clone: A much more abundant neighbour one base away suggests this may be a read error. Other DNA sequences in the same sample also yield this CDR3. The chain is built from TRDV1 and TRDJ1, with TRDD3 matching over 10 bases. V lost 0 bases, J lost 4 bases, and 20 bases stayed unmatched. The CDR3 contains 21 residues. Germline values: CDR1 TSWWSYY, CDR2 QGS. The CDR3 DNA sequence: TGTGCTCTTGGGGAACTAGGACTAGTCCGAGACTGGGGGATTTGGGACGATAAACTCATCTTT. Translation gives CALGELGLVRDWGIWDDKLIF.

Of note for this clone: It may be a read error: a sequence one base away is much more abundant. The chain combines TRDV2 with TRDJ3; 8 bases agree with TRDD3. The CDR3 covers 20 residues. Germline V gene sequence: CDR1 GEAIGNYY, CDR2 EKD. The CDR3 region is CACDKIGDTGNSWGTRQMFF. CDR3 DNA: TGTGCCTGTGACAAAATCGGGGATACTGGAAACTCCTGGGGCACCCGACAGATGTTTTTC.

Of note for this clone: This may be a read error: a much more frequent sequence differs by one nucleotide. The chain carries TRDV2 and TRDJ3; 7 nucleotides match TRDD3. The CDR3 is 19 residues long. The germline CDR1 and CDR2 sequences are GEAIGNYY and EKD. J was trimmed by 0 bases and V by 3 bases; bases with no gene match: 10. DNA of the CDR3: TGTGCCTGTGACTCCGTACTGGGGATTCTCTCCTGGGACACCCGACAGATGTTTTTC. It is translated as CACDSVLGILSWDTRQMFF.

This clone was seen more than once but under ten times. This chain joins TRDV2 and TRDJ3; possibly TRDD3 for D (6 bases). V was clipped by 1 base and J by 0 bases, with 12 bases between them. In germline, CDR1 is GEAIGNYY, CDR2 EKD. This CDR3 region has 18 residues. CDR3 DNA: TGTGCCTGTGACACGGAGGGATATGGCTCCTGGGACACCCGACAGATGTTTTTC. This codes for CACDTEGYGSWDTRQMFF.

This clone was counted between two and nine times. The protein held in TCRdb is that of a much larger clone and does not match this DNA's translation at residue 12, likely because of a read error; the protein shown is translated from the DNA. The chain links TRDV2 to TRDJ3; 10 bases match TRDD3. Per the germline V gene, CDR1 is GEAIGNYY and CDR2 is EKD. With 0 bases clipped from V and 6 bases from J, the junction kept 10 bases outside the gene matches. There are 19 residues in the CDR3. CDR3 in DNA: TGTGCCTGTGACACCGTACTGGGGGATTCCACCTTGGACACCCGACAGATGTTTTTC. Residues: CACDTVLGDSTLDTRQMFF.

In the case of this clone: Germline is not matched at one junction end, which may reflect a read error. The rearrangement joins TRDV2 to TRDJ3; the D gene is possibly TRDD3 (6 bases). The CDR3 runs 16 residues. CDR1 is GEAIGNYY and CDR2 is EKD in the germline V gene. In DNA form, the CDR3 reads TGTGCCCGTGACCCACTGGATTCCTGGGGCACCCGACAGATGTTTTTC. Protein product: CARDPLDSWGTRQMFF.

A word on this clone: With only one base between it and a far larger clone, this is likely a read error. This same CDR3 is encoded by further DNA sequences in the sample. V usage is TRDV2 and J usage is TRDJ2; D not resolved. The CDR3 loop spans 16 amino acids. The germline V gene encodes CDR1 GEAIGNYY and CDR2 EKD. The CDR3 nucleotides are TGTGCCTGCGACACCGTTGGTCTTAATTTGACAGCACAACTCTTCTTT. This sequence encodes CACDTVGLNLTAQLFF.

To note about this clone: A clone one base away is much larger, so this may be a read error. This sample also contains other DNA sequences that code for the same CDR3. The rearrangement links TRDV2 to TRDJ3; 7 bases map to TRDD3. Trimming removed 1 base from V and 4 bases from J; junction bases left unmatched: 9. Per germline, CDR1 GEAIGNYY and CDR2 EKD. There are 18 residues in the CDR3. The CDR3 reads CACDTYWGTSWDTRQMFF. Here the CDR3 DNA reads TGTGCCTGTGACACGTACTGGGGCACTTCTTGGGACACCCGACAGATGTTTTTC.

The sample holds a few counts of this clone. TCRdb has a much larger clone's protein, which differs at residue 9 from the translation of this DNA, likely because of a read error; what is shown is the protein translated from the DNA. Different DNA sequences within this sample yield the same CDR3. The chain employs TRDV2 and TRDJ3, with 10 bases aligning to TRDD3. This CDR3 contains 18 residues. V shed 4 bases, J shed 0 bases, and the junction held 5 bases outside the gene matches. Germline CDR1 is GEAIGNYY and CDR2 is EKD. DNA for the CDR3: TGTGCCTGTGATACCTACTGGGGGATCTCCTGGGACACCCGACAGATGTTTTTC. Protein sequence: CACDTYWGISWDTRQMFF.

This clone was seen ten or more times. A far more abundant clone sits one base away, making this likely a read error. Other DNA sequences within the sample encode an identical CDR3. This chain joins TRDV2 and TRDJ2; tentative D call: TRDD3 (6 bases). Germline CDR1 and CDR2: GEAIGNYY and EKD. The length of the CDR3 is 13 residues. The CDR3 protein is CACDTWGTAQLFF. Here the CDR3 DNA reads TGCGCCTGTGACACCTGGGGGACAGCACAACTCTTCTTT.

There are a few counts of this clone. TCRdb's listed protein matches a much larger clone and diverges from this DNA's translation at residue 5, likely through a read error; the protein shown comes from the DNA. Other DNA sequences in the same sample also yield this CDR3. CDR3: CACDALGSTSLTAQLFF. As DNA, the CDR3 is TGTGCCTGTGACGCTCTGGGGTCCACCTCTTTGACAGCACAACTCTTCTTT. The chain joins TRDV2 to TRDJ2; the D gene is possibly TRDD3 (6 bases). V was cut by 3 bases and J by 0 bases, with 16 bases left in between. The CDR3 spans 17 residues. From germline, CDR1 is GEAIGNYY and CDR2 EKD.

A few counts support this clone. The mismatch at residue 13 between this DNA's translation and the TCRdb protein of a much larger clone likely reflects a read error; the protein shown is translated from the DNA. The chain carries TRDV2 and TRDJ3; 13 bases align to TRDD3. The CDR3 consists of 19 residues. Per germline, CDR1 GEAIGNYY and CDR2 EKD. CDR3: CACDVLGDTGSWGTRQMFF. CDR3 bases: TGTGCCTGTGACGTACTGGGGGATACGGGGTCCTGGGGCACCCGACAGATGTTTTTC.